Presented here are 12 T cell receptor beta chains from one specimen sequenced in a study of beta chain features in type 1 diabetes. General study results and limits: Type 1 diabetes patients had TCRB CDR3s that were shorter (moderately but significantly so) in all four CD4+ subsets.

All of the isolated RNA was reverse transcribed, so expressed TCRB transcripts were sequenced. TCRdb keeps only in-frame clones here, not all; method: immunoSEQ multiplex PCR. Of a few hundred thousand clones listed, roughly 14% are singletons. These TCRs are of unknown antigen specificity. Sequencing was carried out using naive CD4+ T cells from blood. The origin of the receptors is a man aged 30 to 45 with type 1 diabetes.

This clone occurred a few times. CDR3 sequence: CASSDRGGQPQHF. The CDR3 bases are TGTGCCAGCAGCGACAGGGGTGGGCAGCCCCAGCATTTT. The J gene is TRBJ1-5, the V gene TRBV2, with 8 nucleotides matching TRBD1. With V trimmed by 6 bases and J by 7 bases, 5 bases remained unmatched. The CDR3 covers 13 residues. CDR1 and CDR2 (germline): SNHLY, FYNNEI.

The chain combines TRBV6-6 with TRBJ2-3, with 7 bases fitting TRBD1. This CDR3 has 14 residues. The V and J ends lost 5 bases and 6 bases, in that order; junction bases with no gene match: 8. Germline V gives CDR1 MNHNY, CDR2 SVGAGI (reference sequence). The CDR3 bases are TGTGCCAGCAGTCACGGACAGGCAGGTGATACGCAGTATTTT. Translation: CASSHGQAGDTQYF.

The chain joins TRBV19 to TRBJ2-3; 8 nucleotides agree with TRBD1. The CDR3 runs to 17 residues. Germline CDR1 and CDR2: LNHDA and SQIVND (reference sequence). The junction had 11 bases not matched to a gene; V was cut back by 5 bases and J by 1 base. Here the CDR3 DNA reads TGTGCCAGTAGTTTTACACCTCAGGGGGCTGGCACAGATACGCAGTATTTT. This sequence encodes CASSFTPQGAGTDTQYF.

V and J are TRBV29-1 and TRBJ1-2; tentative D call: TRBD1 (6 bases). Germline V gives CDR1 SQVTM, CDR2 ANQGSEA. This CDR3 has 11 residues. CDR3 sequence reads: CRAGEGVGYTF. The CDR3 nucleotides read TGCAGAGCCGGGGAGGGGGTTGGCTACACCTTC.

This clone has just a few counts. This chain links TRBV9 with TRBJ2-1, with 9 bases matching TRBD2. Germline values: CDR1 SGDLS, CDR2 YYNGEE. This CDR3 comprises 15 residues. Trimming took 3 bases from V and 2 from J; bases not matched to a gene: 3. The CDR3 nucleotides read TGTGCCAGCAGCGCGAGCGGGAGGCCCTACAATGAGCAGTTCTTC. Its protein is CASSASGRPYNEQFF.

This clone was recorded a few times. The CDR3 here is CSVLRDDNEKLFF. The CDR3 bases are TGCAGCGTTTTACGGGATGATAATGAAAAACTGTTTTTT. The chain combines TRBV29-1 with TRBJ1-4; D is ambiguous. The CDR3 covers 13 residues. Germline V CDR1 and CDR2: SQVTM, ANQGSEA. Trimming removed 5 bases at V and 4 bases at J, with 11 bases between.

This clone was seen a few times. This rearrangement joins TRBV2 to TRBJ2-5; TRBD2 is a possible D gene (6 bases). Between the trimmed V and J ends, which lost 6 bases and 3 bases, there was a span of 17 bases. The CDR3 covers 15 residues. Per germline, CDR1 SNHLY and CDR2 FYNNEI. The CDR3 DNA follows: TGTGCCAGCAGCGGGTGGACTACCCCCGAAGAGACCCAGTACTTC. This gives the protein CASSGWTTPEETQYF.

In its sample, this clone was seen a few times. The gene calls are TRBV5-1 and TRBJ2-1, with D possibly matching TRBD1 (5 bases). The germline gives CDR1 SGHRS, CDR2 YFSETQ. The germline V and J ends were trimmed by 5 bases and 4 bases, with 7 bases remaining between them. This CDR3 has 12 residues. The CDR3 DNA reads as TGCGCCAGCAGTGACAGTTACAATGAGCAGTTCTTC. Translating gives CASSDSYNEQFF.

The chain uses TRBV19 and TRBJ2-1; 10 nucleotides align to TRBD2. After removal of 4 bases from V and 7 bases from J, the junction contained 10 bases not matched to a gene. CDR3 length: 16 amino acids. Germline V CDR1 and CDR2: LNHDA, SQIVND (reference sequence). In DNA form, the CDR3 reads TGTGCCAGTAGTACCTCTAGCGGGAGATTTATGAATGAGCAGTTCTTC. Its translation is CASSTSSGRFMNEQFF.

The J gene is TRBJ2-2, the V gene TRBV4-1, with a tentative D call TRBD2 (5 bases). V shed 1 base and J shed 1 base, with 10 bases lying between them. Germline CDR1 reads MGHRA; CDR2 reads YSYEKL. The CDR3 is made up of 16 amino acids. CDR3 protein: CASSQGLGENTGELFF. In DNA form, the CDR3 reads TGCGCCAGCAGCCAAGGACTCGGGGAGAACACCGGGGAGCTGTTTTTT.

The chain joins TRBV5-4 to TRBJ2-3; 9 nucleotides line up with TRBD2. J gave up 2 bases and V 7 bases, and 5 bases lay outside the gene matches. Germline V CDR1 and CDR2: SGHNT, YYREEE (reference sequence). The CDR3 covers 14 residues. CDR3 nucleotide sequence: TGTGCCAGCGCGGGGGGGCCTGACACAGATACGCAGTATTTT. It specifies CASAGGPDTDTQYF.

V gene TRBV12-5 combines with J gene TRBJ1-5; the D is unclear. Germline V gene sequence: CDR1 LGHNT, CDR2 FRNRAP. Trimming pared 6 bases from V and 2 bases from J, leaving 5 bases between. The CDR3 covers 12 residues. CDR3 bases: TGTGCTAGTGGAACAGGCAATCAGCCCCAGCATTTT. Translation: CASGTGNQPQHF.